This entry features one TCR beta chain sequence. The antigen remains undetermined. The data derive from a study of cytomegalovirus exposure and HLA in healthy donors. Overall study findings and caveats: The study labeled 164 TCR beta chains cytomegalovirus-associated. A later analysis linked a missense variant in DCLRE1C to the trimming of TCR beta V and J genes.

The PCR was carried out with 60 Vbeta primers and 13 Jbeta primers. Assay used: immunoSEQ multiplex PCR; TCRdb lists only in-frame clones, some missing. The data contain approximately 120,000 clones, about 78% of them singletons. Though nominally healthy at sampling, donors likely had unrecorded immune exposures. V lost 10 bases to trimming and J lost 8 bases, with 14 bases between them. Germline CDR1 MNHEY, CDR2 SMNVEV (reference sequence). CDR3 length: 11 amino acids. The chain carries TRBV27 and TRBJ1-2; D is ambiguous. The specimen sequenced was PBMCs. The receptor comes from a female donor in good health and CMV-seronegative. This CDR3 reads CATFYVEGYTF. CDR3 bases: TGTGCCACCTTTTACGTCGAGGGCTACACCTTC.